These T cell receptor beta chains were read from a single sample in a study of cytomegalovirus exposure and HLA in healthy donors. Profiling relied on immunoSEQ multiplex PCR, and the TCRdb table lists in-frame clones only, not all of them. This sample has approximately 110,000 clones; around 74% occur once, and the top ten carry over 7%. Sequencing was carried out using PBMCs. The receptors come from a woman aged 40 to 50 in good health and CMV-seropositive. CDR3s include the opening cysteine and the closing phenylalanine or tryptophan. The D gene is left open where the match is weak. Clone size is stated in some rows and not others, as once, few, many or a class when expanded.

cdr3_aa | cdr3_nt | v_call | clone_size | j_call | d_call
CASSLGQAQPQHF | TGTGCCAGCAGCTTGGGACAGGCTCAGCCCCAGCATTTT | TRBV7-2 | NA | TRBJ1-5 | TRBD1
CASSPTGQGIYEQYF | TGTGCCAGCAGCCCCACGGGACAGGGGATATACGAGCAGTACTTC | TRBV5-6 | NA | TRBJ2-7 | TRBD1
CASSLESPYNEQFF | TGCGCCAGCAGCTTGGAGAGCCCCTACAATGAGCAGTTCTTC | TRBV5-1 | NA | TRBJ2-1 | NA
CASSPQLAGENNEQFF | TGCGCCAGCAGCCCACAACTAGCGGGGGAGAACAATGAGCAGTTCTTC | TRBV5-1 | NA | TRBJ2-1 | TRBD2
CASSIGVLAVNNEQFF | TGTGCCAGTAGTATAGGTGTACTAGCGGTTAACAATGAGCAGTTCTTC | TRBV19 | few | TRBJ2-1 | TRBD2
CASSLFGEQYF | TGTGCCAGCAGCTTGTTCGGCGAGCAGTACTTC | TRBV5-8 | few | TRBJ2-7 | NA
CSVVGNEDSYGYTF | TGCAGCGTTGTCGGGAATGAGGATAGCTATGGCTACACCTTC | TRBV29-1 | NA | TRBJ1-2 | NA
CASSSTTGVFFF | TGCGCCAGCAGCTCTACGACAGGGGTCTTCTTCTTT | TRBV5-1 | few | TRBJ1-1 | TRBD1
CASAKPQGSFYNEQFF | TGCGCCAGCGCTAAACCTCAGGGGAGCTTCTACAATGAGCAGTTCTTC | TRBV5-1 | few | TRBJ2-1 | NA
CAISESISGAGAETQYF | TGTGCCATCAGTGAGTCGATTAGCGGGGCAGGGGCTGAGACCCAGTACTTC | TRBV10-3 | NA | TRBJ2-5 | TRBD2
CARGGVIWAGELFF | TGTGCCAGGGGCGGGGTTATATGGGCCGGGGAGCTGTTTTTT | TRBV27 | NA | TRBJ2-2 | NA
CASSSQGSTDTQYF | TGTGCCAGCAGTAGCCAGGGGAGCACAGATACGCAGTATTTT | TRBV2 | NA | TRBJ2-3 | NA
CAISLGEADTGELFF | TGTGCCATCAGTTTAGGAGAGGCCGACACCGGGGAGCTGTTTTTT | TRBV10-3 | few | TRBJ2-2 | NA
CASSVEDSVNEQFF | TGTGCCAGCAGCGTAGAGGACTCCGTTAATGAGCAGTTCTTC | TRBV9 | NA | TRBJ2-1 | NA
CASSEARGFNEKLFF | TGTGCCAGCAGTGAAGCGCGCGGTTTTAATGAAAAACTGTTTTTT | TRBV6-1 | NA | TRBJ1-4 | NA
CASSSQQASRPRVTQYF | TGTGCCAGCAGCTCGCAACAGGCGAGTCGCCCCCGAGTTACGCAGTATTTT | TRBV7-2 | NA | TRBJ2-3 | NA